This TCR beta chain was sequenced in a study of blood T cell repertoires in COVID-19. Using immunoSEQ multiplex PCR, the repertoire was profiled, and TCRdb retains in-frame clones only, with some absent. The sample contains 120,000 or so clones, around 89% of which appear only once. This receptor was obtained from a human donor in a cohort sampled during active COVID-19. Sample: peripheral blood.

The CDR3 is CASSPLRDTYEQYF. CDR3 DNA sequence: TGTGCCAGCAGTCCTCTGAGGGACACCTACGAGCAGTACTTC. This chain connects TRBV6-6 to TRBJ2-7, with a weak D call TRBD1 (6 bases). Trimming took 5 bases from V and 2 from J, leaving 13 bases between them. CDR1 and CDR2 from the germline V gene are MNHNY and SVGAGI (reference sequence). The CDR3 is made up of 14 amino acids.